What follows are 5 T cell receptor beta chains derived from one specimen sequenced in a study of blood T cells in healthy people across ages (dated by TCRdb to between 2015 and 2016). Library preparation was by 5' RACE. The instrument was an Illumina HiSeq 2500. A second about 7 to 11 cycle PCR used a sample-barcoded 5' primer and a J-beta primer mix. Clones were called with MiXCR by TCRdb after fastp trimmed the public reads at Q25, and only in-frame beta chains were retained. Entries that share a CDR3 protein sequence are merged under the most common genes and DNA. The sample records more than 550,000 distinct CDR3 sequences, over 20% of which are singletons. The ten largest clones capture 20% to 25% of the sample. Sequencing used blood. Every receptor here comes from a man in his sixties or seventies in good health.

This chain connects TRBV18 to TRBJ2-3; 8 bases map to TRBD1. Unmatched junction bases numbered 7, after V lost 3 bases and J lost 5 bases. The V gene's germline CDR1 is KGHSH and CDR2 LQKENI. This CDR3 region has 15 residues. Here the CDR3 DNA reads TGTGCCAGCTCACCCCGGACAGGGAAGAAAGATACGCAGTATTTT. Residues: CASSPRTGKKDTQYF.

This clonotype was detected a few times. The chain employs TRBV19 and TRBJ1-5; no reliable D call. Germline V gene data show CDR1 as LNHDA and CDR2 as SQIVND (reference sequence). There are 12 residues in the CDR3. V shed 6 bases and J shed 5 bases, with 8 bases lying between them. The CDR3 loop is CASSGNYQPQHF. As DNA, the CDR3 is TGTGCCAGTAGCGGGAACTATCAGCCCCAGCATTTT.

The chain uses TRBV5-1 and TRBJ2-1; maybe TRBD1 (7 bases). The CDR3 spans 15 residues. Trimming pared 4 bases from V and 3 bases from J, leaving 14 bases between. Germline V gene data show CDR1 as SGHRS and CDR2 as YFSETQ. Here the CDR3 DNA reads TGCGCCAGCAGCGCGCCGCAGGGGGGCTACAATGAGCAGTTCTTC. This gives the protein CASSAPQGGYNEQFF.

The chain links TRBV28 to TRBJ1-4, with D unclear. The germline V and J ends were trimmed by 6 bases and 8 bases, with 10 bases remaining between them. CDR1 MDHEN and CDR2 SYDVKM come from the germline V gene. This CDR3 has 12 amino acids. The chain's CDR3 is CASRTYNEKLFF. The CDR3 coding sequence is TGTGCCAGCAGAACCTATAACGAAAAACTGTTTTTT. The variable domain in full, with the rest retrieved from reference TRBV28 and TRBJ1-4, is DVKVTQSSRYLVKRTGEKVFLECVQDMDHENMFWYRQDPGLGLRLIYFSYDVKMKEKGDIPEGYSVSREKKERFSLILESASTNQTSMYLCASRTYNEKLFFGSGTQLSVL.

The chain has TRBV6-1 and TRBJ1-1; D gene uncertain. Germline CDR1 MNHNS, CDR2 SASEGT. V dropped 0 bases and J dropped 1 base, with 12 bases sitting between them. The CDR3 loop spans 16 amino acids. The CDR3 sequence: CASSEAAWGTNTEAFF. The CDR3 coding sequence is TGTGCCAGCAGTGAAGCGGCCTGGGGAACGAACACTGAAGCTTTCTTT.